The following is a TCR beta chain sequence with its context. Other DNA sequences in this sample translate to the same CDR3. These data originate in a study of blood T cell repertoires in COVID-19. Study overall: Acute and convalescent COVID-19 samples came from the United States, Italy and Spain. Sources were T cells, B-cell-depleted T cells, or PBMCs; the material itself was cDNA or gDNA.

All enrollees were roughly 18 to 95 years old and from 25 or so US areas. Participants' reported clinical history set cohort assignment. Some clones are missing from TCRdb's copy, which holds only in-frame ones; the method was immunoSEQ multiplex PCR. The sample has some 320,000 clones, roughly 90% seen once. V was pared by 9 bases and J by 0 bases, with 9 bases between. CDR3 length: 13 amino acids. Germline V gene sequence: CDR1 LNHDA, CDR2 SQIVND (reference sequence). The sequence was collected from a woman under 40 who had been exposed to COVID-19. V is TRBV19 and J is TRBJ1-5; D uncertain. The material sequenced was PBMCs or T cells enriched from blood (not recorded which). CDR3 nucleotides: TGTGCCAGCAGCGATATTAGCAATCAGCCCCAGCATTTT. Protein: CASSDISNQPQHF.